This T cell receptor (beta chain) was identified in a study of shared clonotypes between healthy human individuals. Generated by immunoSEQ multiplex PCR, the TCRdb table keeps only in-frame clones and is missing some. The table lists under 600,000 clones, around 76% of them singletons. The CDR3 consists of 11 residues. From germline, CDR1 is SGHAT and CDR2 FQNNGV. Trimming removed 5 bases at V and 16 bases at J, with 15 bases between. Healthy HIV-negative adults with no recent acute infections or vaccinations were recruited as donors. This clone was observed a single time. The specimen was PBMCs. This chain uses TRBV11-2 with TRBJ2-1, with no clear D. The source is a woman in her thirties or forties in good health. Some clones in this sample may be carry-over from other donors' samples. CDR3: CASSERVSAFF. CDR3 nucleotides: TGTGCCAGCAGCGAAAGGGTGTCGGCTTTCTTC.